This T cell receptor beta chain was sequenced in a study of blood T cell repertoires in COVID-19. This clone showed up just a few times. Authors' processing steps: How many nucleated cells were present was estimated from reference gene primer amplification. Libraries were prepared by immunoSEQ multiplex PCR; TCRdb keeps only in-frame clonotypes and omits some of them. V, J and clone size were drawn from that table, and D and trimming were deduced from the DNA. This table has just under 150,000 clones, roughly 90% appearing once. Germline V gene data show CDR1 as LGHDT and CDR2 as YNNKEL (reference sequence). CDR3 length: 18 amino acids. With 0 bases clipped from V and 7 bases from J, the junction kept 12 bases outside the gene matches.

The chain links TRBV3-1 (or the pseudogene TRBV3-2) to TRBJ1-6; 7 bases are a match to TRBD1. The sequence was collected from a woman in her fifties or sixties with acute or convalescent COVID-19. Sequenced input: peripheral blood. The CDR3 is CASSQDRRQGPKNSPLHF. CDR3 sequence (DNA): TGTGCCAGCAGCCAAGATCGTCGACAGGGTCCCAAGAATTCACCCCTCCACTTT.